This T cell receptor beta chain is from a study of vaccination and CD4 T cells after COVID-19. The treatment here: roughly 11-day PBMC culture with coronavirus spike peptide pools or control peptides (ViraFEST assay). ViraFEST stimulated the growth of antigen-specific T cells using peptide pools and subsequently profiled their TCRs by sequencing. Study-wide points: Spike mono-reactivity was shown by 304 of 307 vaccine-specific clones in convalescent patients.

The Oncomine TCR Beta short-read assay generated sequence data from the DNA of cultured CD4+ T cells. DNA came from CD4+ T cells after culture. TCRdb analysed the PCR reads with MiXCR anew, one entry per CDR3 protein. Here the sample spans about 18,000 distinct CDR3 sequences, 50% being singletons. This clonotype was counted a few times. What it binds is unknown. The clonotype was recovered from a human donor who had recovered from COVID-19. Sequences were obtained from CD4+ T cells from blood, cultured in vitro.

CDR3: CASSLEAVNYGYTF. DNA of the CDR3: TGTGCCAGCAGCTTAGAAGCAGTTAACTATGGCTACACCTTC. The chain has TRBV7-2 and TRBJ1-2; D remains unclear. Germline CDR1 reads SGHTA; CDR2 reads FQGNSA. V lost 1 base and J lost 1, with 7 bases in between. The CDR3 loop spans 14 amino acids.